These 6 T cell receptor beta chains originate from one sample sequenced in a study of T-cell memory formation after mild COVID-19. TCRdb reprocessed the 5' RACE reads via MiXCR and lists one record per CDR3 protein. In the table there are around 400,000 distinct CDR3 sequences, 20% to 25% of which are singletons. Source material: PBMCs or a T cell subset sorted from them (not recorded which). The receptors originated from an adult woman who had mild COVID-19 (a few samples of this study predate the infection). Cell type and time point are not known.

The chain couples TRBV2 to TRBJ1-6; TRBD1 agrees at 8 bases. The CDR3 totals 15 residues. With 6 bases clipped from V and 10 bases from J, the junction kept 11 bases outside the gene matches. Germline V gene lookup returns CDR1 SNHLY and CDR2 FYNNEI. The CDR3 spells CASRADRVIMSPLHF. The CDR3 coding sequence is TGTGCCAGCAGAGCGGACAGGGTAATTATGTCACCCCTCCACTTT.

In this sample, this clonotype turned up a few times. The genes are TRBV9 and TRBJ2-5, with TRBD2 matching 7 bases. The ends lost 7 bases at V and 2 bases at J; junction bases unmatched: 5. The CDR3 covers 13 residues. From germline, CDR1 is SGDLS and CDR2 YYNGEE. CDR3 DNA: TGTGCCAGCGGGGAGGGCCCACAAGAGACCCAGTACTTC. Amino acids: CASGEGPQETQYF.

This clonotype was observed a few times. This chain uses TRBV4-1 with TRBJ2-7; 9 bases fit TRBD1. The CDR3 runs 16 residues. Germline trimming cut 4 bases from V and 0 bases from J; bases unmatched to any gene: 7. From germline, CDR1 is MGHRA and CDR2 YSYEKL. The CDR3 DNA sequence: TGCGCCAGCAGCCCGGAGCCGGGACAGGGCTCCTACGAGCAGTACTTC. Amino acids: CASSPEPGQGSYEQYF.

There are many counts of this clonotype. This rearrangement joins TRBV12-3 or TRBV12-4 to TRBJ2-1; 13 bases fit TRBD2. The V and J ends lost 3 bases and 9 bases, in that order; junction bases with no gene match: 5. The CDR3 has 15 amino acids. The CDR3 is CASSFGLAGASEQFF. CDR3 coding DNA: TGTGCCAGCAGTTTTGGACTAGCGGGAGCTAGTGAGCAGTTCTTC.

V gene TRBV23-1 combines with J gene TRBJ1-5; no firm D call. TRBV23-1 is identified as an open reading frame with a role that is uncertain. The CDR3 is 13 amino acids. Trimming removed 8 bases at V and 5 bases at J, with 13 bases between. The CDR3, as DNA: TGCGCCAGCGGTTCTAAGAGGGATCAGCCCCAGCATTTT. The encoded protein is CASGSKRDQPQHF.

About this clonotype: At one of its ends the junction is not consistent with the germline gene, which may arise from a read error. The rearrangement uses TRBV6-2 or TRBV6-3 and TRBJ2-7; 8 bases are shared with TRBD1. Germline-derived CDR1 and CDR2 are MNHEY and SVGEGT. This CDR3 is built from 15 residues. The CDR3 DNA reads as TGTACCAGCAGTCCCCTCCGGGACAGGACCTACGAGCAGTACTTC. Protein product: CTSSPLRDRTYEQYF.